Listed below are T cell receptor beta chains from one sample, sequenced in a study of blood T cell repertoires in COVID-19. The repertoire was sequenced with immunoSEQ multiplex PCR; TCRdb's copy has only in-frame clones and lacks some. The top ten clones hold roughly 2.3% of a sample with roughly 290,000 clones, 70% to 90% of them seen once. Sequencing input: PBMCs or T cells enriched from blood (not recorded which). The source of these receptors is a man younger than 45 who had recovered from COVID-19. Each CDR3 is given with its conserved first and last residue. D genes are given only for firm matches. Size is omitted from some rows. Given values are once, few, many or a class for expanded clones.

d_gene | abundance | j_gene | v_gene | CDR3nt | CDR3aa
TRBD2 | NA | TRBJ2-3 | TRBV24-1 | TGTGCCACCAGTGATTTGGTCGGGGGGGCCTTGTATACGCAGTATTTT | CATSDLVGGALYTQYF
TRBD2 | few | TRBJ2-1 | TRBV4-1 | TGCGCCAGCAGCCAAGACGCAGCGGGGGGCAGCAATGAGCAGTTCTTC | CASSQDAAGGSNEQFF
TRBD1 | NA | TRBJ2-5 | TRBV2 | TGCGCCAGTAAAAGGGCGACAGGGAATTTCGAGACCCAGTACTTC | CASKRATGNFETQYF
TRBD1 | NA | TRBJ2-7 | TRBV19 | TGTGCCAGTAGTATCGGACAGGGGTCGAACGAGCAGTACTTC | CASSIGQGSNEQYF
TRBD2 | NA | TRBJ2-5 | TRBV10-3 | TGTGCCATCAGTGAGTCTAAGCGGGGTTTCCAAGAGACCCAGTACTTC | CAISESKRGFQETQYF
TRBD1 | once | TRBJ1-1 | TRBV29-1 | TGCAGCGTTGGAGGGGGCGGCCCTAGACGAACTGAAGCTTTCTTT | CSVGGGGPRRTEAFF
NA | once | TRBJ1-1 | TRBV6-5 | TGTGCCAGCCGTAGAACGGGGAACACTGAAGCTTTCTTT | CASRRTGNTEAFF
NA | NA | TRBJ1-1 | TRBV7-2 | TGTGCCAGCAGCTTAGTAAGCGGCACTGAAGCTTTCTTT | CASSLVSGTEAFF
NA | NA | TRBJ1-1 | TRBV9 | TGTGCCAGCAGCGTAGAGGGGTTCCAGGGGAGGGACACTGAAGCTTTCTTT | CASSVEGFQGRDTEAFF
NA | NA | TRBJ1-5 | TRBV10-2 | TGCGCCAGCAGTGAGTCGAAGGGGTCGGGGGAAAATCAGCCCCAGCATTTT | CASSESKGSGENQPQHF
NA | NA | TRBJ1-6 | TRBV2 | TGTGCCAGCAGTGAAGCGCTTCAGGGTTCACCCCTCCACTTT | CASSEALQGSPLHF
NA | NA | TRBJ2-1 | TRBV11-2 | TGTGCCAGCAGCGCCGAATCGGACTTTTACAATGAGCAGTTCTTC | CASSAESDFYNEQFF
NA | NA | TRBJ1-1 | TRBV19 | TGTGCCAGTAGTGCGGCAAGAGAAGCTTTCTTT | CASSAAREAFF
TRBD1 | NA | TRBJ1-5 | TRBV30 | TGTGCCTGGAGTAGGGCCCAGGGGGGTCAGCCCCAGCATTTT | CAWSRAQGGQPQHF
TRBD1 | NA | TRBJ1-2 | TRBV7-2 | TGTGCCAGCAGCTTAGCCACAGGGGTTAACTATGGCTACACCTTC | CASSLATGVNYGYTF
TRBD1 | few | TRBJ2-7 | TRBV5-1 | TGCGCCAGCGGCCCGGGACAGGTCCTGTCCTACGAGCAGTACTTC | CASGPGQVLSYEQYF